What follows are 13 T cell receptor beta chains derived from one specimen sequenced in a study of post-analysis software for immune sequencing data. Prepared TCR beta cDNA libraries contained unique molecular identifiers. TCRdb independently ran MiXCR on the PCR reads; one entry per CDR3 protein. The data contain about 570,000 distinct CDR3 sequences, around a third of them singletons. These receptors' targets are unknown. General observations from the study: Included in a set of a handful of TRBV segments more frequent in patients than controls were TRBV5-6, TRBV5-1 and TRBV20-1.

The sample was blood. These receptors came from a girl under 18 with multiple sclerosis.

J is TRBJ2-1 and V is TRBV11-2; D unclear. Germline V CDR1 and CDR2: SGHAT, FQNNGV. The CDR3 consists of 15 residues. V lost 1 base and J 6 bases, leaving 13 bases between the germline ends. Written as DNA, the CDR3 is TGTGCCAGCAGCTTAGGAGCGACGGAGCCCAATGAGCAGTTCTTC. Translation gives CASSLGATEPNEQFF. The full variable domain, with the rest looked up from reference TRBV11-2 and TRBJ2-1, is EAGVAQSPRYKIIEKRQSVAFWCNPISGHATLYWYQQILGQGPKLLIQFQNNGVVDDSQLPKDRFSAERLKGVDSTLKIQPAKLEDSAVYLCASSLGATEPNEQFFGPGTRLTVL.

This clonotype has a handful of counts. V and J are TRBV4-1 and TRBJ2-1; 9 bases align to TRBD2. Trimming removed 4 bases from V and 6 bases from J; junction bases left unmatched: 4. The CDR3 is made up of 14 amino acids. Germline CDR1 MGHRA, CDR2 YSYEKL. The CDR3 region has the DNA TGCGCCAGCAGCCGGGCGGGGGGGTTCAATGAGCAGTTCTTC. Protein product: CASSRAGGFNEQFF.

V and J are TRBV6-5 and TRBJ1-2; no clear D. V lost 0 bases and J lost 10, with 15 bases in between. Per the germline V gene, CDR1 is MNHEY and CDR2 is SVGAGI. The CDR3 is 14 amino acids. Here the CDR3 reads CASSYSRAEVVYTF. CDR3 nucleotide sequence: TGTGCCAGCAGTTACTCCCGTGCAGAGGTCGTCTACACCTTC.

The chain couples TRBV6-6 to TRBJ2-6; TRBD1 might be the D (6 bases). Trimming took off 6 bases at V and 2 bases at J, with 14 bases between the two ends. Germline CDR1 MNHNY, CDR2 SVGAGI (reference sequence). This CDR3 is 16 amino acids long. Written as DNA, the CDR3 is TGTGCCAGCAGCGCACCCAGGGGAACTGGGGCCAACGTCCTGACTTTC. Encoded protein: CASSAPRGTGANVLTF.

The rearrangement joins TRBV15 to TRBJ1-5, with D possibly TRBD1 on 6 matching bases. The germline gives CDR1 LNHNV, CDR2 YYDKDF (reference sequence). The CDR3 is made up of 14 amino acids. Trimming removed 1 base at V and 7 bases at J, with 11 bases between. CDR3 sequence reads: CATSRGGGRQPQHF. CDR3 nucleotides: TGTGCCACCAGCAGAGGTGGGGGCCGACAGCCCCAGCATTTT. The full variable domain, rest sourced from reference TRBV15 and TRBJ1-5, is DAMVIQNPRYQVTQFGKPVTLSCSQTLNHNVMYWYQQKSSQAPKLLFHYYDKDFNNEADTPDNFQSRRPNTSFCFLDIRSPGLGDTAMYLCATSRGGGRQPQHFGDGTRLSIL.

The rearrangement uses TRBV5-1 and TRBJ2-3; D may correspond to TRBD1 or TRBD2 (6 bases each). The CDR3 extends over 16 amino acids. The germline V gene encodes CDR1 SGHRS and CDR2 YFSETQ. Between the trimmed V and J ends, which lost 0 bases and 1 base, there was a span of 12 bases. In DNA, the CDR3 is TGCGCCAGCAGCTTGGATGTGGGGGGCCGCACAGATACGCAGTATTTT. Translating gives CASSLDVGGRTDTQYF.

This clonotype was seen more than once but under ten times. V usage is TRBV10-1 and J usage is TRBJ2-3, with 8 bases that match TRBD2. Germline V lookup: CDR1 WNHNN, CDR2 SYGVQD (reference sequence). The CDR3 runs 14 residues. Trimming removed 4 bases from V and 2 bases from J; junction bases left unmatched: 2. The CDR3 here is CASSVRGVTDTQYF. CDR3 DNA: TGCGCCAGCAGTGTGCGGGGGGTCACAGATACGCAGTATTTT.

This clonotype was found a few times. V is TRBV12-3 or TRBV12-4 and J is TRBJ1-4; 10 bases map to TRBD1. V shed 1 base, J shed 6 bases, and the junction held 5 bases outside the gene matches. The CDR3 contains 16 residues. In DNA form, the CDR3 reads TGTGCCAGCAGTTTAGGCTCCGGGACAGGGGATGAAAAACTGTTTTTT. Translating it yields CASSLGSGTGDEKLFF.

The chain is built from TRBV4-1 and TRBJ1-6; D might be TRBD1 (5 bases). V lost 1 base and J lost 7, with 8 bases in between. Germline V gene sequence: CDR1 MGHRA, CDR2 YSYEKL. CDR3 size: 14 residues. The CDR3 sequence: CASSQVRQNSPLHF. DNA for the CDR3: TGCGCCAGCAGCCAAGTCCGACAGAATTCACCCCTCCACTTT.

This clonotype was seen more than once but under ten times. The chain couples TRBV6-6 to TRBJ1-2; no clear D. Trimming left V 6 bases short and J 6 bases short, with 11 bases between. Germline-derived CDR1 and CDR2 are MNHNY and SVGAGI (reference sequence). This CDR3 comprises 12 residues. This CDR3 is CASSLKEDGYTF. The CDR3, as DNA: TGTGCCAGCAGCCTCAAAGAGGATGGCTACACCTTC.

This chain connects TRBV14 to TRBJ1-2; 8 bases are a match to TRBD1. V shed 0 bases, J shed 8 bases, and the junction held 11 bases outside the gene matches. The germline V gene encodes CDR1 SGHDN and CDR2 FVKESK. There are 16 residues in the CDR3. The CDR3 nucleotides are TGTGCCAGCAGCCAAGATCGACAGGGGACGTACGGGGGCTACACCTTC. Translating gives CASSQDRQGTYGGYTF.

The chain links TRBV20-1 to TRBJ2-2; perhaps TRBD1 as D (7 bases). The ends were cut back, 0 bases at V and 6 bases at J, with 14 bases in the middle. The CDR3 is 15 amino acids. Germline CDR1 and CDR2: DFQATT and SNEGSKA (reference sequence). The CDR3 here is CSARDGSRGAGELFF. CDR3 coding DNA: TGCAGTGCTAGAGATGGTTCCAGGGGGGCCGGGGAGCTGTTTTTT.

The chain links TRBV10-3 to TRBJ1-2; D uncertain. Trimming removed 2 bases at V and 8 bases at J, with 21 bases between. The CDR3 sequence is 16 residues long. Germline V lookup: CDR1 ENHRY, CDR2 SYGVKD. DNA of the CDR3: TGTGCCATCAGTGAGCCGGGAGCCTCGGACTTGGGCGGCTACACCTTC. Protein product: CAISEPGASDLGGYTF.